The rows below give T cell receptor beta chains drawn from one sample of a study of blood T cell repertoires in COVID-19. Clones were sequenced by immunoSEQ multiplex PCR, and TCRdb holds only the in-frame ones, with some missing. The table lists about 150,000 clones, about 86% of them singletons. Specimen: peripheral blood. The receptors originated from a woman in her sixties or seventies with active or convalescent COVID-19. Both conserved end residues are part of each CDR3. D genes are given only for firm matches. A clone size is listed for some rows: how often the clone was seen (once, few, many), or a class if it is expanded.

clone_size,j_call,d_call,v_call,cdr3_aa,cdr3_nt
NA,TRBJ1-5,NA,TRBV6-5,CASSSIDSNQPQHF,TGTGCCAGCAGTTCTATCGATAGCAATCAGCCCCAGCATTTT
few,TRBJ1-1,NA,TRBV6-2/TRBV6-3,CASSPVTMNTEAFF,TGTGCCAGCAGTCCCGTCACAATGAACACTGAAGCTTTCTTT
NA,TRBJ1-5,TRBD1,TRBV27,CASSPGTVGGNQPQHF,TGTGCCAGCAGTCCGGGGACAGTTGGAGGCAATCAGCCCCAGCATTTT
NA,TRBJ2-7,TRBD1,TRBV2,CASDFLGQGRSEQYF,TGTGCCAGCGATTTTCTCGGACAGGGTAGAAGTGAGCAGTACTTC
NA,TRBJ1-6,NA,TRBV5-6,CASSLKGQYNSPLHF,TGTGCCAGCAGCTTGAAGGGGCAGTATAATTCACCCCTCCACTTT
NA,TRBJ1-1,TRBD1,TRBV7-8,CASSHSDRGGGNTEAFF,TGTGCCAGCAGCCACTCCGACAGGGGTGGAGGAAACACTGAAGCTTTCTTT
once,TRBJ2-7,NA,TRBV7-8,CASSFSRDNEQYF,TGTGCCAGCAGCTTTTCCAGGGACAACGAGCAGTACTTC
NA,TRBJ2-3,NA,TRBV10-3,CAISDSRQGIPDTQYF,TGTGCCATCAGTGATTCCCGCCAGGGTATCCCAGATACGCAGTATTTT
NA,TRBJ2-5,NA,TRBV28,CASSSYLLGGQETQYF,TGTGCCAGCAGTTCATACCTACTCGGGGGCCAAGAGACCCAGTACTTC
once,TRBJ2-5,NA,TRBV6-4,CARAVGGDETQYF,TGTGCCAGGGCGGTTGGCGGGGACGAGACCCAGTACTTC
NA,TRBJ1-5,TRBD1,TRBV3-1/TRBV3-2,CASRQTGLGQPQHF,TGTGCCAGCAGGCAGACAGGGTTGGGGCAGCCCCAGCATTTT
NA,TRBJ1-5,NA,TRBV5-4,CASSLRGSGQPQHF,TGTGCCAGCAGCTTGAGGGGGTCGGGTCAGCCCCAGCATTTT
once,TRBJ1-1,NA,TRBV7-9,CASSRGYGTEAFF,TGTGCCAGCAGCCGCGGGTATGGGACTGAAGCTTTCTTT
NA,TRBJ1-1,NA,TRBV29-1,CSVLGQGLREAFF,TGCAGCGTCCTGGGGCAGGGCTTGAGGGAAGCTTTCTTT
NA,TRBJ1-1,TRBD1,TRBV3-1/TRBV3-2,CASSQDVGRGPFF,TGTGCCAGCAGCCAAGATGTTGGCAGGGGGCCTTTCTTT
once,TRBJ2-3,TRBD2,TRBV7-9,CASGRGSTDTQYF,TGTGCCAGCGGGCGGGGGAGCACAGATACGCAGTATTTT
NA,TRBJ1-1,NA,TRBV19,CASSITGNTEAFF,TGTGCCAGTAGTATAACAGGGAACACTGAAGCTTTCTTT
many,TRBJ2-7,NA,TRBV19,CASSIGYGLWEQYF,TGTGCCAGTAGTATAGGCTACGGTCTCTGGGAGCAGTACTTC
NA,TRBJ2-7,TRBD1,TRBV10-2,CASLGTGGGEDEQYF,TGCGCCAGCTTGGGGACAGGGGGCGGGGAGGACGAGCAGTACTTC
NA,TRBJ2-7,NA,TRBV30,CAWSFKHEQYF,TGTGCCTGGAGTTTTAAGCACGAGCAGTACTTC
many,TRBJ1-5,NA,TRBV6-5,CASMEGGHQPQHF,TGTGCCAGCATGGAAGGGGGACATCAGCCCCAGCATTTT
few,TRBJ1-1,TRBD1,TRBV7-3,CASSLRPGTGRLMNTEAFF,TGTGCCAGCAGCTTGAGACCCGGGACAGGGAGGCTCATGAACACTGAAGCTTTCTTT
NA,TRBJ1-6,TRBD1,TRBV5-5,CASSFIGRGQGSPLHF,TGTGCCAGCAGCTTTATAGGCAGGGGGCAAGGATCACCCCTCCACTTT
few,TRBJ2-1,TRBD2,TRBV28,CASRFPSRARPGGGRENNEQFF,TGTGCCAGCAGGTTTCCATCCAGGGCGCGGCCGGGGGGGGGCCGGGAGAACAATGAGCAGTTCTTC
few,TRBJ1-5,TRBD1,TRBV6-2/TRBV6-3,CASSPKGQGPASNQPQHF,TGTGCCAGCAGCCCTAAGGGACAGGGGCCCGCTAGCAATCAGCCCCAGCATTTT
NA,TRBJ1-5,NA,TRBV6-2/TRBV6-3,CASSYSGGTSNQPQHF,TGTGCCAGCAGTTACTCAGGGGGAACTAGCAATCAGCCCCAGCATTTT
NA,TRBJ2-1,NA,TRBV6-5,CASSYRNQGYNEQFF,TGTGCCAGCAGTTACCGAAACCAGGGCTACAATGAGCAGTTCTTC
NA,TRBJ1-1,TRBD1,TRBV18,CASSPDRATEAFF,TGTGCCAGCTCACCTGACAGGGCCACTGAAGCTTTCTTT
NA,TRBJ2-5,TRBD1,TRBV27,CASSLRDSQETQYF,TGTGCCAGCAGTTTACGGGACAGCCAAGAGACCCAGTACTTC
NA,TRBJ2-3,NA,TRBV29-1,CSVFSTDTQYF,TGCAGCGTCTTTAGCACAGATACGCAGTATTTT
NA,TRBJ2-5,NA,TRBV7-2,CASSLVSGAQETQYF,TGTGCCAGCAGCTTAGTATCAGGCGCCCAAGAGACCCAGTACTTC
NA,TRBJ2-7,NA,TRBV30,CAWSRGEGGYEQYF,TGTGCCTGGAGTAGAGGGGAAGGGGGCTACGAGCAGTACTTC
NA,TRBJ1-3,NA,TRBV10-3,CAIGGAGGNTIYF,TGTGCCATCGGAGGGGCGGGAGGAAACACCATATATTTT
NA,TRBJ1-4,TRBD1,TRBV6-9,CAPRGVATNEKLFF,TGTGCCCCCAGGGGGGTTGCAACTAATGAAAAACTGTTTTTT
NA,TRBJ2-3,NA,TRBV3-1/TRBV3-2,CASSQGGATDTQYF,TGTGCCAGCAGCCAGGGCGGGGCCACAGATACGCAGTATTTT
once,TRBJ2-7,NA,TRBV7-9,CASSLGAGPYEQYF,TGTGCCAGCAGCTTAGGGGCGGGTCCCTACGAGCAGTACTTC
few,TRBJ1-3,NA,TRBV11-2,CASSFPISKGSSGNTIYF,TGTGCCAGCAGCTTCCCCATCTCCAAAGGGAGCTCTGGAAACACCATATATTTT
few,TRBJ1-3,TRBD1,TRBV11-2,CASSLGDSLSSGNTIYF,TGTGCCAGCAGCTTAGGGGACAGCCTGAGCTCTGGAAACACCATATATTTT
few,TRBJ1-2,TRBD1,TRBV5-5,CASSSTTGVNYGYTF,TGTGCCAGCAGCTCAACGACAGGGGTTAACTATGGCTACACCTTC
NA,TRBJ2-1,NA,TRBV2,CASKEFSGPYNEQFF,TGTGCCAGCAAAGAGTTTAGCGGCCCCTACAATGAGCAGTTCTTC
NA,TRBJ2-5,TRBD2,TRBV19,CASSSRVGGTQETQYF,TGTGCCAGTAGTTCCAGAGTGGGGGGGACCCAAGAGACCCAGTACTTC
NA,TRBJ1-4,NA,TRBV5-8,CASSPFWTVNEKLFF,TGTGCCAGCAGCCCTTTCTGGACAGTTAATGAAAAACTGTTTTTT
NA,TRBJ2-3,NA,TRBV12-2,CASRFGVHPGLAGGQADTQYF,TGTGCAAGTCGCTTCGGAGTACACCCGGGACTAGCGGGAGGTCAGGCAGATACGCAGTATTTT
NA,TRBJ2-5,NA,TRBV28,CASSPGGPQETQYF,TGTGCCAGCAGCCCCGGGGGACCCCAAGAGACCCAGTACTTC
NA,TRBJ1-4,NA,TRBV7-9,CASSLVSGPEKLFF,TGTGCCAGCAGCTTAGTTTCAGGGCCTGAAAAACTGTTTTTT
NA,TRBJ2-7,TRBD1,TRBV5-1,CASSLGQGGSYEQYF,TGCGCCAGCAGCTTAGGACAGGGGGGCTCCTACGAGCAGTACTTC
NA,TRBJ1-2,NA,TRBV30,CAWSLNYGYTF,TGTGCCTGGAGTTTAAATTATGGCTACACCTTC
once,TRBJ2-3,NA,TRBV5-1,CASSSGLNTDTQYF,TGCGCCAGCAGCTCGGGACTTAACACAGATACGCAGTATTTT
NA,TRBJ1-2,TRBD1,TRBV6-5,CASSYSSNDRVNGYTF,TGTGCCAGCAGTTACTCGTCTAATGACAGGGTTAATGGCTACACCTTC
NA,TRBJ2-7,TRBD2,TRBV9,CASSVEASGSGEQYF,TGTGCCAGCAGCGTAGAGGCTAGCGGGAGTGGCGAGCAGTACTTC
once,TRBJ1-2,NA,TRBV24-1,CATSAAGNYGYTF,TGTGCCACCAGTGCAGCAGGGAACTATGGCTACACCTTC
NA,TRBJ2-7,TRBD2,TRBV6-1,CASSEARWVGSGRIHEQYF,TGTGCCAGCAGTGAGGCACGATGGGTTGGCAGCGGGAGAATCCACGAGCAGTACTTC
NA,TRBJ1-3,NA,TRBV5-1,CASSLLGDTGNTIYF,TGCGCCAGCAGCTTGCTAGGGGATACTGGAAACACCATATATTTT
NA,TRBJ2-5,TRBD1,TRBV27,CASSLVGGGETQYF,TGTGCCAGCAGTTTGGTAGGGGGCGGAGAGACCCAGTACTTC
NA,TRBJ2-1,NA,TRBV28,CASIDTGYHEQFF,TGTGCCAGCATTGACACAGGGTACCATGAGCAGTTCTTC
once,TRBJ1-2,TRBD1,TRBV6-4,CASSDSIQDRGYTF,TGTGCCAGCAGTGACTCGATTCAGGACAGGGGCTACACCTTC
NA,TRBJ1-2,NA,TRBV7-8,CASSRRVDYGYTF,TGTGCCAGCAGCCGCAGGGTTGACTATGGCTACACCTTC